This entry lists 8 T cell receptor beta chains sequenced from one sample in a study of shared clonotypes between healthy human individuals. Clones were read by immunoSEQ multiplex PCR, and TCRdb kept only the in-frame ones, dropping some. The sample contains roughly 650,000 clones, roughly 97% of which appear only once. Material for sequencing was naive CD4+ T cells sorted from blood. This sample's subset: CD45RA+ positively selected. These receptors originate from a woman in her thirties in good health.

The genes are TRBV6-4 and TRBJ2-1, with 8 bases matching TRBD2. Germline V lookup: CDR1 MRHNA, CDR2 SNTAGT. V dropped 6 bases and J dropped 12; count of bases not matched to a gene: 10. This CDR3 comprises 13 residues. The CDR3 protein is CASRQSSGNRQFF. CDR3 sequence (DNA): TGTGCCAGCAGACAAAGTAGCGGGAACAGGCAGTTCTTC.

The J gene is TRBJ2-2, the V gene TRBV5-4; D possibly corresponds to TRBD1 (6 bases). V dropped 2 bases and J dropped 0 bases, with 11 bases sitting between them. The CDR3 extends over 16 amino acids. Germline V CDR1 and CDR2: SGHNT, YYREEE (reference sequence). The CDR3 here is CASSFGTYANTGELFF. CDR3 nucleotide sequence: TGTGCCAGCAGCTTTGGGACATATGCGAACACCGGGGAGCTGTTTTTT.

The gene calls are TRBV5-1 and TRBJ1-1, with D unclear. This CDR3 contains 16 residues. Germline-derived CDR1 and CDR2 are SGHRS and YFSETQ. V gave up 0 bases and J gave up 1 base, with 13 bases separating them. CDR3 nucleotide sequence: TGCGCCAGCAGCTTGGCCTCTCAAGACGGGAACACTGAAGCTTTCTTT. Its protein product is CASSLASQDGNTEAFF.

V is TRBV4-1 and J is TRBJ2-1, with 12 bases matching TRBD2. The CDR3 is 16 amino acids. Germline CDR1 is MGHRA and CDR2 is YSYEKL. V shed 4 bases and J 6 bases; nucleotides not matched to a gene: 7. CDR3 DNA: TGCGCCAGCAGCCCAGGACTAGCGGGGTTGGGCAATGAGCAGTTCTTC. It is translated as CASSPGLAGLGNEQFF.

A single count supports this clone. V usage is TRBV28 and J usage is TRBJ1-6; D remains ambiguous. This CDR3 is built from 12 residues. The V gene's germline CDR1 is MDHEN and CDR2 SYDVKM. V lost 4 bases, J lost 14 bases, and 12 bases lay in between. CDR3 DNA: TGTGCCAGCAGTTCCATCCGGGGTTCCCTCCACTTT. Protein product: CASSSIRGSLHF. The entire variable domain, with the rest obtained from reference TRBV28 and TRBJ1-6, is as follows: DVKVTQSSRYLVKRTGEKVFLECVQDMDHENMFWYRQDPGLGLRLIYFSYDVKMKEKGDIPEGYSVSREKKERFSLILESASTNQTSMYLCASSSIRGSLHFGNGTRLTVT.

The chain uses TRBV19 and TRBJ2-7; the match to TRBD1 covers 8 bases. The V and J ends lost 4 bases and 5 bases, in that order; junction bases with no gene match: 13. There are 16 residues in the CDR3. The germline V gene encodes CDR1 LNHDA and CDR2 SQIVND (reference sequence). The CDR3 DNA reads TGTGCCAGTAGTACCCTTAGACAGGGGATTTCGCACGAGCAGTACTTC. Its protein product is CASSTLRQGISHEQYF.

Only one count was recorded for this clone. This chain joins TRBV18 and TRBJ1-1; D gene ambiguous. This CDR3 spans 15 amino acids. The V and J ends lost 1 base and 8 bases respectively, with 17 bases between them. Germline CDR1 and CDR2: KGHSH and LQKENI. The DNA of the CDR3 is TGTGCCAGCTCACCACTCGGACGGTTGAAGGGAGAAGCTTTCTTT. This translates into CASSPLGRLKGEAFF.

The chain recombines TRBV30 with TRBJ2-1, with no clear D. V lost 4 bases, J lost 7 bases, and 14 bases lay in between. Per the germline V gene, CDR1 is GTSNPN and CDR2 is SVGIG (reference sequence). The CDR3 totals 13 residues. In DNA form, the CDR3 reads TGTGCCTGGAACGTTGCTATGATTAATGAGCAGTTCTTC. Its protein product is CAWNVAMINEQFF.